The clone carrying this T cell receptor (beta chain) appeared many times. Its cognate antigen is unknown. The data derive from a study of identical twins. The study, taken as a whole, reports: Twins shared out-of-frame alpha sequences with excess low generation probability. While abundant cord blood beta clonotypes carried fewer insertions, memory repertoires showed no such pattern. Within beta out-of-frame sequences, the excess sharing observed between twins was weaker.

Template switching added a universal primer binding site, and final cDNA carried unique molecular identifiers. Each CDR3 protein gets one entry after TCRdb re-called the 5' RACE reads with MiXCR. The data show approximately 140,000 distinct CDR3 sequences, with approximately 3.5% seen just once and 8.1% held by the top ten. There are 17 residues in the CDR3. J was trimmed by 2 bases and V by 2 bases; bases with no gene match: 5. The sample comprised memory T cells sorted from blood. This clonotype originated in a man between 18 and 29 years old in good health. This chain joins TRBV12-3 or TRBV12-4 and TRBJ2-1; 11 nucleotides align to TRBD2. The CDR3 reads CASSLRTSGRTYNEQFF. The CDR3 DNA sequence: TGTGCCAGCAGTTTAAGGACTAGCGGGCGAACCTACAATGAGCAGTTCTTC.